The 22 T cell receptor beta chains below all came from one sample that was sequenced in a study of PD-L1 blockade in urothelial cancer (dated by TCRdb to 2015 to 2018). Preparation of the library involved the immunoSEQ multiplex PCR assay. TCRdb mirrors the immuneACCESS table, restricted to in-frame sequences. Some clones are absent from its copies; in checked studies, under half trace to an unresolved V gene, and the reason for the others is unknown. Within this sample are about 38,000 clones, with around 83% of them counted one time only. Approximately 15% of the sample belongs to the ten largest clones. The starting material was PBMCs, obtained around atezolizumab (anti-PD-L1) treatment. These receptor sequences come from a man between 60 and 75 years old with urothelial cancer.

This clone was picked up one time. The chain has TRBV10-3 and TRBJ2-2, with TRBD2 matching 14 bases. This CDR3 is built from 16 residues. Trimming cost V 4 bases and J 8 bases; bases outside gene matches: 6. Germline V CDR1 and CDR2: ENHRY, SYGVKD. The CDR3: CAISGGLAGGAGELFF. The DNA for the CDR3 is TGTGCCATCAGTGGAGGACTAGCGGGGGGTGCGGGGGAGCTGTTTTTT.

The chain uses TRBV6-1 and TRBJ1-1; 7 nucleotides match TRBD1. The CDR3 contains 14 residues. Germline V gene data show CDR1 as MNHNS and CDR2 as SASEGT. The V segment lost 7 bases and the J segment 5 bases; nucleotides outside the gene matches: 10. CDR3 residues: CASTPTQGRTEAFF. The CDR3 DNA is TGTGCCAGCACCCCCACACAGGGGAGGACTGAAGCTTTCTTT.

The chain has TRBV30 and TRBJ1-1; 9 nucleotides align to TRBD1. Germline CDR1 reads GTSNPN; CDR2 reads SVGIG (reference sequence). After removal of 0 bases from V and 1 base from J, the junction contained 6 bases not matched to a gene. CDR3 length equals 16 residues. The CDR3 protein is CAWSVLRTGANTEAFF. CDR3 bases: TGTGCCTGGAGTGTACTCCGGACAGGGGCGAACACTGAAGCTTTCTTT.

V gene TRBV5-1 combines with J gene TRBJ1-2; D gene unclear. CDR3 length equals 13 residues. V was shortened by 0 bases and J by 5 bases, with 8 bases between the two germline ends. Germline CDR1 SGHRS, CDR2 YFSETQ. The CDR3 loop is CASSLESGYGYTF. The DNA of the CDR3 is TGCGCCAGCAGCTTGGAATCCGGGTATGGCTACACCTTC.

The chain joins TRBV7-9 to TRBJ1-6; TRBD1 might be the D (5 bases). The CDR3 spans 15 residues. Germline CDR1 SEHNR, CDR2 FQNEAQ (reference sequence). V lost 5 bases and J lost 0, with 8 bases in between. The CDR3 sequence is CASSLDSSYNSPLHF. The CDR3 DNA reads as TGTGCCAGCAGCCTAGACAGCTCCTATAATTCACCCCTCCACTTT. Combining the CDR3 with reference TRBV7-9 and TRBJ1-6 gives the whole variable domain DTGVSQNPRHKITKRGQNVTFRCDPISEHNRLYWYRQTLGQGPEFLTYFQNEAQLEKSRLLSDRFSAERPKGSFSTLEIQRTEQGDSAMYLCASSLDSSYNSPLHFGNGTRLTVT.

The chain combines TRBV5-4 with TRBJ1-3; D is possibly TRBD1 (6 bases). Per germline, CDR1 SGHNT and CDR2 YYREEE (reference sequence). The CDR3 is 17 amino acids. V was pared by 4 bases and J by 0 bases, with 17 bases between. CDR3 bases: TGTGCCAGCAGCCCCGGGGGGGGGCTCTTCTCTGGAAACACCATATATTTT. Encoded protein: CASSPGGGLFSGNTIYF.

The V call is TRBV7-9, the J call TRBJ2-5; 11 bases align to TRBD1. Trimming removed 3 bases from V and 2 bases from J; junction bases left unmatched: 2. The CDR3 contains 15 residues. Germline V gene lookup returns CDR1 SEHNR and CDR2 FQNEAQ (reference sequence). The CDR3 region is CASSFGTGGQETQYF. The DNA of the CDR3 is TGTGCCAGCAGCTTTGGGACAGGGGGGCAAGAGACCCAGTACTTC.

The chain links TRBV9 to TRBJ2-3, with D maybe TRBD2 (7 bases). Trimming pared 4 bases from V and 0 bases from J, leaving 15 bases between. CDR1 is SGDLS and CDR2 is YYNGEE in the germline V gene. The CDR3 spans 16 residues. CDR3 residues: CASSKGGGASTDTQYF. In DNA, the CDR3 is TGTGCCAGCAGCAAGGGTGGGGGGGCTAGCACAGATACGCAGTATTTT.

This clone was detected once. The chain is built from TRBV28 and TRBJ2-1, with D perhaps TRBD1 (6 bases). The CDR3 has 16 residues. V was clipped by 0 bases and J by 5 bases, with 14 bases between them. Germline lookup yields CDR1 MDHEN and CDR2 SYDVKM. The CDR3 here is CASSLWGAEMDNEQFF. The CDR3 DNA sequence: TGTGCCAGCAGTTTATGGGGGGCGGAGATGGACAATGAGCAGTTCTTC.

The chain is built from TRBV6-1 and TRBJ1-2, with a tentative D call TRBD1 (5 bases). The germline gives CDR1 MNHNS, CDR2 SASEGT. Trimming cost V 5 bases and J 4 bases, with 14 bases left between them. The length of the CDR3 is 14 residues. CDR3 sequence: CASSPTTESYGYTF. The CDR3 nucleotides are TGTGCCAGCAGTCCTACGACAGAAAGCTATGGCTACACCTTC.

The chain employs TRBV7-9 and TRBJ2-2; tentatively, D is TRBD1 (6 bases). V dropped 8 bases and J dropped 2 bases, with 12 bases sitting between them. CDR1 and CDR2 (germline): SEHNR, FQNEAQ (reference sequence). The CDR3 length is 14 residues. The CDR3 DNA reads TGTGCCAGCTTTCGGACAGCTAACACCGGGGAGCTGTTTTTT. Encoded protein: CASFRTANTGELFF.

V is TRBV5-6 and J is TRBJ1-2; 7 nucleotides line up with TRBD1. With V trimmed by 1 base and J by 4 bases, 7 bases remained unmatched. CDR3 size: 15 residues. Germline values: CDR1 SGHDT, CDR2 YYEEEE. The CDR3 sequence is CASSLRRGTVYGYTF. Written as DNA, the CDR3 is TGTGCCAGCAGCTTGAGGCGCGGGACAGTCTATGGCTACACCTTC.

This clone is a singleton in its sample. The chain recombines TRBV28 with TRBJ2-1; D ambiguous. V lost 3 bases to trimming and J lost 6 bases, with 6 bases between them. The length of the CDR3 is 12 residues. Germline assignment: CDR1 MDHEN and CDR2 SYDVKM. CDR3 coding DNA: TGTGCCAGCAGTTTGAGTAGCAATGAGCAGTTCTTC. Translated, it gives CASSLSSNEQFF.

The chain links TRBV28 to TRBJ2-7, with D possibly matching TRBD2 (6 bases). In germline, CDR1 is MDHEN, CDR2 SYDVKM. V lost 1 base and J lost 1, with 11 bases in between. CDR3 size: 15 residues. Here the CDR3 reads CASSLYRTTSYEQYF. As DNA, the CDR3 is TGTGCCAGCAGTTTATATAGGACTACTTCCTACGAGCAGTACTTC.

The chain uses TRBV4-1 and TRBJ1-6; D uncertain. Germline values: CDR1 MGHRA, CDR2 YSYEKL. The CDR3 spans 16 residues. Trimming removed 0 bases from V and 5 bases from J, with 11 bases in between. CDR3 sequence reads: CASSQDLTKNNSPLHF. CDR3 coding DNA: TGCGCCAGCAGCCAAGATTTAACAAAGAATAATTCACCCCTCCACTTT.

This chain joins TRBV10-2 and TRBJ1-3; D remains ambiguous. Germline loops: CDR1 WSHSY, CDR2 SAAADI. The CDR3 contains 16 residues. Trimming pared 2 bases from V and 4 bases from J, leaving 15 bases between. CDR3 residues: CASSEVLRARGNTIYF. The CDR3 DNA reads TGCGCCAGCAGTGAGGTTCTGCGGGCGAGGGGAAACACCATATATTTT.

This clone was found a few times. The V and J genes are TRBV7-9 and TRBJ1-5; no reliable D call. V was trimmed by 3 bases and J by 5 bases, leaving 5 bases between them. CDR1 SEHNR and CDR2 FQNEAQ come from the germline V gene (reference sequence). The CDR3 runs 12 residues. CDR3 amino acids: CASSLGDQPQHF. The CDR3 nucleotides read TGTGCCAGCAGCTTGGGAGATCAGCCCCAGCATTTT.

V is TRBV6-6 and J is TRBJ2-1; TRBD1 might be the D (5 bases). V gave up 4 bases and J gave up 7 bases, with 8 bases separating them. The CDR3 loop spans 12 amino acids. Germline V gives CDR1 MNHNY, CDR2 SVGAGI (reference sequence). Here the CDR3 DNA reads TGTGCCAGCAGTTCACCAGGGAATGAGCAGTTCTTC. This sequence encodes CASSSPGNEQFF.

The J gene is TRBJ2-7, the V gene TRBV7-2; D is unclear. Germline V CDR1 and CDR2: SGHTA, FQGNSA. This CDR3 comprises 14 residues. V lost 3 bases, J lost 3 bases, and 12 bases lay in between. The CDR3 sequence is CASSFSKANYEQYF. The CDR3 nucleotides are TGTGCCAGCAGCTTTTCCAAAGCAAACTACGAGCAGTACTTC. The entire variable domain, with the rest obtained from reference TRBV7-2 and TRBJ2-7, is as follows: GAGVSQSPSNKVTEKGKDVELRCDPISGHTALYWYRQSLGQGLEFLIYFQGNSAPDKSGLPSDRFSAERTGGSVSTLTIQRTQQEDSAVYLCASSFSKANYEQYFGPGTRLTVT.

V gene TRBV28 combines with J gene TRBJ1-5, with TRBD1 as a possible D gene (5 bases). Trimming left V 2 bases short and J 4 bases short, with 12 bases between. Germline V gene data show CDR1 as MDHEN and CDR2 as SYDVKM. The CDR3 is 15 residues long. Written as DNA, the CDR3 is TGTGCCAGCAGTTTACCCCGGGGGGTGAATCAGCCCCAGCATTTT. It encodes CASSLPRGVNQPQHF.

Comment on this clone: This same CDR3 is encoded by further DNA sequences in the sample. The chain uses TRBV19 and TRBJ2-3; D remains ambiguous. V was trimmed by 3 bases and J by 0 bases, leaving 10 bases between them. In germline, CDR1 is LNHDA, CDR2 SQIVND (reference sequence). The CDR3 consists of 15 residues. Here the CDR3 DNA reads TGTGCCAGTAGTATTTTAGGAGCTAGCACAGATACGCAGTATTTT. This encodes CASSILGASTDTQYF.

This clone was detected a few times. This chain connects TRBV6-5 to TRBJ2-1; possibly TRBD1 for D (6 bases). Germline V lookup: CDR1 MNHEY, CDR2 SVGAGI. Trimming took 4 bases from V and 4 from J, leaving 17 bases between them. The CDR3 length is 16 residues. The CDR3 sequence: CASSSTIDRRYNEQFF. The CDR3 bases are TGTGCCAGCAGTTCAACGATCGACAGGAGATACAATGAGCAGTTCTTC.